Following are 5 T cell receptor beta chains from one sample sequenced in a study of CD8 T cells in Susac syndrome. Random hexamers were used to reverse transcribe an amount of roughly 0.5 to 1 ug RNA. TCRdb processed the immunoSEQ multiplex PCR reads anew with MiXCR; each CDR3 protein has one entry. Here the sample spans some 200,000 distinct CDR3 sequences, 90% to 95% being singletons. Sequenced: CD4+ T cells from PBMCs. Source of these receptors: a human donor with Susac syndrome.

The rearrangement links TRBV18 to TRBJ1-1; 10 bases match TRBD1. Germline trimming cut 4 bases from V and 2 bases from J; bases unmatched to any gene: 7. Germline CDR1 KGHSH, CDR2 LQKENI. The CDR3 consists of 16 residues. As DNA, the CDR3 is TGTGCCAGCTCACTCCTGACAGGGGGCAGCAACACTGAAGCTTTCTTT. Protein sequence: CASSLLTGGSNTEAFF.

This clonotype was found a few times. The chain employs TRBV7-7 and TRBJ2-5, with TRBD2 as a possible D gene (5 bases). This CDR3 has 12 residues. The V end lost 6 bases, the J end lost 5 bases, and 10 bases lay between the germline ends. CDR1 is SSHAT and CDR2 is FNYEAQ in the germline V gene (reference sequence). CDR3 loop: CASSSRGETQYF. For the CDR3, the DNA is TGTGCCAGCAGTTCGAGAGGGGAGACCCAGTACTTC.

The chain uses TRBV5-4 and TRBJ1-5; tentatively, D is TRBD1 (5 bases). Per the germline V gene, CDR1 is SGHNT and CDR2 is YYREEE (reference sequence). There are 15 residues in the CDR3. V lost 0 bases to trimming and J lost 0 bases, with 7 bases between them. The CDR3 nucleotides read TGTGCCAGCAGCTTGGGGGGGGGTAGCAATCAGCCCCAGCATTTT. Its protein product is CASSLGGGSNQPQHF.

The chain links TRBV12-3 or TRBV12-4 to TRBJ2-7; a possible D gene is TRBD2 (5 bases). The CDR3 runs to 14 residues. V lost 3 bases to trimming and J lost 6 bases, with 15 bases between them. In DNA form, the CDR3 reads TGTGCCAGCAGTTTTGAGGACTCCGCTCGCGAGCAGTACTTC. It yields the protein CASSFEDSAREQYF.

This chain joins TRBV19 and TRBJ2-7, with D possibly being TRBD2 (5 bases). Per germline, CDR1 LNHDA and CDR2 SQIVND (reference sequence). Trimming removed 8 bases from V and 0 bases from J, with 11 bases in between. This CDR3 has 13 amino acids. The CDR3 protein is CASRMGSSYEQYF. The CDR3 DNA reads TGTGCCAGTCGGATGGGGAGCTCCTACGAGCAGTACTTC.